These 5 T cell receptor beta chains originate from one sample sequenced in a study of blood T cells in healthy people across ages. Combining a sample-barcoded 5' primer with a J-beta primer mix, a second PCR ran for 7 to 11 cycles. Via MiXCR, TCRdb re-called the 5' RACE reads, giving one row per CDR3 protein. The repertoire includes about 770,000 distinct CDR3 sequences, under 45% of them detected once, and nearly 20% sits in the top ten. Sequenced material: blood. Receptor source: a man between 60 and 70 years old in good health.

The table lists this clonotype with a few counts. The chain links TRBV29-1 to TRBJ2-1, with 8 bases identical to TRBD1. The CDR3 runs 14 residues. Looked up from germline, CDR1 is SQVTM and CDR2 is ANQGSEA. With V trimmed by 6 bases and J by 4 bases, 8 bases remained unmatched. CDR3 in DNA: TGCAGCGTCCTGACAGGGGACGGGTACAATGAGCAGTTCTTC. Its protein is CSVLTGDGYNEQFF.

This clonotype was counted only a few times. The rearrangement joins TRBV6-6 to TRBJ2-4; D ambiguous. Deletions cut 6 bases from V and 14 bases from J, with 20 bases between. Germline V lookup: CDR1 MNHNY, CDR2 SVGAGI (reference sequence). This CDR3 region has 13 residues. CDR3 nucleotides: TGTGCCAGCAGCGACTCAACAACGGCACATAAGTACTTC. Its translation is CASSDSTTAHKYF.

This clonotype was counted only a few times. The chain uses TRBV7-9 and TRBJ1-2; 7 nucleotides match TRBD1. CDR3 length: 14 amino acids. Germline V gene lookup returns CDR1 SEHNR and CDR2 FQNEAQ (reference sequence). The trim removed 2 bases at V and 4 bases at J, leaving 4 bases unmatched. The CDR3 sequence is CASSLPGQIYGYTF. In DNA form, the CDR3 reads TGTGCCAGCAGCTTACCGGGACAGATCTATGGCTACACCTTC.

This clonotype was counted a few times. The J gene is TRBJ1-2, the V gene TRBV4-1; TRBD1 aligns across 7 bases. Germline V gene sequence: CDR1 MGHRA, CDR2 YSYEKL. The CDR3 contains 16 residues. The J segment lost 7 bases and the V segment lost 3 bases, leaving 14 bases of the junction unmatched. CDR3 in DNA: TGCGCCAGCAGCCACGCAACTAGACAGGGAGGGGGTGGCTACACCTTC. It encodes CASSHATRQGGGGYTF.

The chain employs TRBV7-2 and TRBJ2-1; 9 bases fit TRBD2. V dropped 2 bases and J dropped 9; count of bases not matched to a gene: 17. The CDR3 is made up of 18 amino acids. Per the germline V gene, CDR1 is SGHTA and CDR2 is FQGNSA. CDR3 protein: CASSLSRMGGGAICEQFF. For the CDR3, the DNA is TGTGCCAGCAGCTTAAGTCGGATGGGCGGGGGGGCTATATGTGAGCAGTTCTTC.